This T cell receptor (beta chain) is from a study of cytomegalovirus exposure and HLA in healthy donors. A remark on this clone: Antigen unknown.

Study observations and caveats: A later analysis linked some 17,000 TCR beta sequences to HLA alleles at 0.05 false discovery rate. What a later analysis showed was that several of the most significant clusters appeared linked to common viral pathogens. Highly shared sequence variants in one cluster were likely a sequencing artifact.

Donors in the study were healthy people who gave bone marrow. PCR used 60 Vbeta primers and 13 Jbeta primers. Profiled with immunoSEQ multiplex PCR; TCRdb holds only in-frame clones, not every one. This repertoire shows fewer than 140,000 clones, 60% to 80% found once; its top ten account for 2.5%. Input material: PBMCs. The source of this sequence is a man aged 40-49 years in good health and CMV-seronegative.

CDR3 residues: CASSLGGRGEQYF. The CDR3 DNA reads as TGTGCCAGCAGCTTAGGCGGGCGGGGCGAGCAGTACTTC. The V and J genes are TRBV11-3 and TRBJ2-7; TRBD2 is a possible D gene (6 bases). Germline assignment: CDR1 SGHNT and CDR2 YENEEA. Trimming removed 1 base from V and 6 bases from J, with 10 bases in between. The CDR3 runs 13 residues.